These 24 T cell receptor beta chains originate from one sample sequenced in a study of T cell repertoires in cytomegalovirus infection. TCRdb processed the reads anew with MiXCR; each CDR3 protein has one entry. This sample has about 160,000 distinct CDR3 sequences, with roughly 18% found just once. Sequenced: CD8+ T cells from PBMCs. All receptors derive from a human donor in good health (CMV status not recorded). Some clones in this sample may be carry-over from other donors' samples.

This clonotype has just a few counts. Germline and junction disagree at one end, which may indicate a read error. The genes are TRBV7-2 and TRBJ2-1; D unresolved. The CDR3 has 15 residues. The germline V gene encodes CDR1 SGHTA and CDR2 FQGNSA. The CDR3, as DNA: TGTGCCAGCAGCTTCGGCCCAAGCTCCTACAATGAGCGGTTCTTC. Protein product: CASSFGPSSYNERFF.

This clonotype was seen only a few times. CDR3 in DNA: TGTGCCACCCAGTTGAGGATAGCCACAGATACGCAGTATTTT. It translates to CATQLRIATDTQYF. The V gene is TRBV6-2 or TRBV6-3, the J gene TRBJ2-3; D is unclear. This CDR3 contains 14 residues. In germline, CDR1 is MNHEY, CDR2 SVGEGT. The V end was cut by 10 bases, the J end by 2 bases, with 16 bases between.

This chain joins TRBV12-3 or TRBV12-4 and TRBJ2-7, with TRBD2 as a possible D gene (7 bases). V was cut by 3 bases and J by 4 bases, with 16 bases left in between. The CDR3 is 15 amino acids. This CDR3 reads CASSFGGGFRYEQYF. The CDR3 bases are TGTGCCAGCAGTTTTGGCGGGGGCTTTAGGTACGAGCAGTACTTC.

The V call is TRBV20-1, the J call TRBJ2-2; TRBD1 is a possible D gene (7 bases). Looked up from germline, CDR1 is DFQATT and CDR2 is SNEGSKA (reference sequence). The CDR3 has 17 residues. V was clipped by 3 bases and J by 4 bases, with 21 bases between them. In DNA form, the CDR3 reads TGCAGTGCTAGCGGGGCAGGGGGGATCCTCGGCACCGGGGAGCTGTTTTTT. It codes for CSASGAGGILGTGELFF.

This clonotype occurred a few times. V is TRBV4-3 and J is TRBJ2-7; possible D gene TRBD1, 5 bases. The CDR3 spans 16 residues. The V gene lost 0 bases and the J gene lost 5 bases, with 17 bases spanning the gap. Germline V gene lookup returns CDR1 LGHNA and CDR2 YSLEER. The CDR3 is CASSQDAGPPRDEQYF. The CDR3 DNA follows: TGCGCCAGCAGCCAAGATGCAGGGCCCCCCCGGGACGAGCAGTACTTC.

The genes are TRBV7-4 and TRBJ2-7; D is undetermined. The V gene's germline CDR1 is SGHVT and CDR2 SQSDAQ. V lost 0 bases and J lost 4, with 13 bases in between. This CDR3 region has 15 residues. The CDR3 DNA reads TGTGCCAGCAGCTTAGCGCTGGGGAACTTGTACGAGCAGTACTTC. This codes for CASSLALGNLYEQYF.

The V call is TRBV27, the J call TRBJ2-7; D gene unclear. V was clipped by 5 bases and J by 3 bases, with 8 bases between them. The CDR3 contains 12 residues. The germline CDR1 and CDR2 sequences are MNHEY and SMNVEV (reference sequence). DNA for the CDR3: TGTGCCAGCAGTCCGTCACGCTACGAGCAGTACTTC. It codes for CASSPSRYEQYF.

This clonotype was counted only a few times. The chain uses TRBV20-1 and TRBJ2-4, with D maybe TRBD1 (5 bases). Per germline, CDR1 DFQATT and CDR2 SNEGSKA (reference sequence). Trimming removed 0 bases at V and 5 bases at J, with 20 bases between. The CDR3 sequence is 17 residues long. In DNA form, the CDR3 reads TGCAGTGCTAGAGATCCCCCGGACAACATACAGGAAAACATTCAGTACTTC. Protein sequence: CSARDPPDNIQENIQYF.

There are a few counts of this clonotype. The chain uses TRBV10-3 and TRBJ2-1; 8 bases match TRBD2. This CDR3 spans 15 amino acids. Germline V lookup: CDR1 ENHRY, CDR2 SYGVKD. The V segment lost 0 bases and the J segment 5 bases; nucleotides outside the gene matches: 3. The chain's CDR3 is CAISESSGTHNEQFF. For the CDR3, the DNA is TGTGCCATCAGTGAGTCTAGCGGGACTCACAATGAGCAGTTCTTC.

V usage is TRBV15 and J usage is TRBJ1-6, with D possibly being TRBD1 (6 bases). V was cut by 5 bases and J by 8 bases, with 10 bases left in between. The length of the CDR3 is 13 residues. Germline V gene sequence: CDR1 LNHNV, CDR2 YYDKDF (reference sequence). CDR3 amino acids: CATSSDSDSPLHF. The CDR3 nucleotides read TGTGCCACCAGCTCGGACAGCGATTCACCCCTCCACTTT.

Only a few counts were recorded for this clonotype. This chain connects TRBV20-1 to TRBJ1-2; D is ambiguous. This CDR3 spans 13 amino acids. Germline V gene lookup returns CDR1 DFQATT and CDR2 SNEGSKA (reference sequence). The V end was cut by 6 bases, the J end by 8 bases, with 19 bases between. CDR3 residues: CSAPDLTDLGYTF. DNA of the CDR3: TGCAGTGCCCCGGACCTCACGGATCTCGGCTACACCTTC.

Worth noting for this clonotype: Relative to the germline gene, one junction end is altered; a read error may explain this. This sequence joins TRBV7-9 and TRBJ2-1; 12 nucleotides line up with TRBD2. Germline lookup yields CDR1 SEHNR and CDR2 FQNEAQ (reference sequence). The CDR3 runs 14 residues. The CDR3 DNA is TGTGCCAGCAGCCTAGCGGGAGGGCCGAGTGAGCAGTTCTTC. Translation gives CASSLAGGPSEQFF.

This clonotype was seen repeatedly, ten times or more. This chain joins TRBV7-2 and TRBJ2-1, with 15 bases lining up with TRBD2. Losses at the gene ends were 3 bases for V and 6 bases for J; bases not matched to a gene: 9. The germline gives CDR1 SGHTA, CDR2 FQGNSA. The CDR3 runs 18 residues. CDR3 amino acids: CASSFRTSGRAEGNEQFF. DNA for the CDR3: TGTGCCAGCAGCTTTAGGACTAGCGGGAGGGCCGAAGGCAATGAGCAGTTCTTC.

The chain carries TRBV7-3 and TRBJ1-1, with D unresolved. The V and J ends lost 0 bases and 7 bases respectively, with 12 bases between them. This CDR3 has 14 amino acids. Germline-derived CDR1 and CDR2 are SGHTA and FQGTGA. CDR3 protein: CASSLTRRGGEAFF. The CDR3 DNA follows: TGTGCCAGCAGCTTAACGAGACGAGGCGGTGAAGCTTTCTTT. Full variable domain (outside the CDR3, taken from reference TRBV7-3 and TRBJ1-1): GAGVSQTPSNKVTEKGKYVELRCDPISGHTALYWYRQSLGQGPEFLIYFQGTGAADDSGLPNDRFFAVRPEGSVSTLKIQRTERGDSAVYLCASSLTRRGGEAFFGQGTRLTVV.

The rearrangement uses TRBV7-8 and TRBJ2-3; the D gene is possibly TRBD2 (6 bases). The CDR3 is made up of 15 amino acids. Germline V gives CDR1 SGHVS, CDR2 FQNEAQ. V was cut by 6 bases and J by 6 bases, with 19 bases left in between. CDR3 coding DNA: TGTGCCAGCAGACCGACTAGTAGCCTCGGGGATACGCAGTATTTT. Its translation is CASRPTSSLGDTQYF. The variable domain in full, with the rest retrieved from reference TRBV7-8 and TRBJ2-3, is GAGVSQSPRYKVAKRGQDVALRCDPISGHVSLFWYQQALGQGPEFLTYFQNEAQLDKSGLPSDRFFAERPEGSVSTLKIQRTQQEDSAVYLCASRPTSSLGDTQYFGPGTRLTVL.

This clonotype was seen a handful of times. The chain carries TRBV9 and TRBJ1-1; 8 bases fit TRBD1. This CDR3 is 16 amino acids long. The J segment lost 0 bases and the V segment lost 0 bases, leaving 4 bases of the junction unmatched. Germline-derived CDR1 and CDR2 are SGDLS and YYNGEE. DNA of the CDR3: TGTGCCAGCAGCGTAGCAGGGGGCCCTCTGAACACTGAAGCTTTCTTT. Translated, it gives CASSVAGGPLNTEAFF. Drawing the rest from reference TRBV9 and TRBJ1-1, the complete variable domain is DSGVTQTPKHLITATGQRVTLRCSPRSGDLSVYWYQQSLDQGLQFLIQYYNGEERAKGNILERFSAQQFPDLHSELNLSSLELGDSALYFCASSVAGGPLNTEAFFGQGTRLTVV.

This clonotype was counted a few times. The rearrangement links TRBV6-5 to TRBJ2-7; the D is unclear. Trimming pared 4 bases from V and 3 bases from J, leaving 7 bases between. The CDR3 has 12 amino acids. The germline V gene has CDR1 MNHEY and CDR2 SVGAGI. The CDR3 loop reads CASSSADYEQYF. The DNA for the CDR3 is TGTGCCAGCAGTTCGGCTGACTACGAGCAGTACTTC.

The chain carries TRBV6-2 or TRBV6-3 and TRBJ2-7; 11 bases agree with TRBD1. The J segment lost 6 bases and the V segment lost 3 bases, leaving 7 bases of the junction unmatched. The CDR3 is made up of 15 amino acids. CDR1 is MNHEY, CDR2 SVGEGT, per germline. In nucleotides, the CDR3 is TGTGCCAGCAGTTATACCACCGGGACAGGGGGCGAGCAGTACTTC. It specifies CASSYTTGTGGEQYF.

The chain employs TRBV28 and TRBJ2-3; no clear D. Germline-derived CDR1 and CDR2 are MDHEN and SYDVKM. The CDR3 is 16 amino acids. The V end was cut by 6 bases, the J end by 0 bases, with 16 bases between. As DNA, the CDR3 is TGTGCCAGCAGACCAGTCATTGCATCTAGCACAGATACGCAGTATTTT. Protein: CASRPVIASSTDTQYF.

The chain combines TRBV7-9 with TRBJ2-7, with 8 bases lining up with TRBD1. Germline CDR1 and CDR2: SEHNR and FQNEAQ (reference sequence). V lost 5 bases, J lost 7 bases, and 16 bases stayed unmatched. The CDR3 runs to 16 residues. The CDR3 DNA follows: TGTGCCAGCAGCCCGAAATCCGGGCAGGGGGCGAGGGAGCAGTACTTC. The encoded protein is CASSPKSGQGAREQYF.

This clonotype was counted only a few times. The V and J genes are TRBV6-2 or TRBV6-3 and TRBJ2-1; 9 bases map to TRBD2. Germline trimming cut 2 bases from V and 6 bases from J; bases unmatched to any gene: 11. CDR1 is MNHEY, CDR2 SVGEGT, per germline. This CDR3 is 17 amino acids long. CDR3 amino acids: CASSYGGSGRRFNEQFF. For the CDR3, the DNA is TGTGCCAGCAGTTACGGGGGCAGCGGGAGGAGATTCAATGAGCAGTTCTTC.

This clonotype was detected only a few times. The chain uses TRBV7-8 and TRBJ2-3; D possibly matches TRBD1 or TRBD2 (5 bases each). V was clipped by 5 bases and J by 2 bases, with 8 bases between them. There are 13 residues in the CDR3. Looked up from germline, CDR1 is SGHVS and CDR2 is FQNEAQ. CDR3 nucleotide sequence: TGTGCCAGCAGCCGGGACCACACAGATACGCAGTATTTT. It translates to CASSRDHTDTQYF.

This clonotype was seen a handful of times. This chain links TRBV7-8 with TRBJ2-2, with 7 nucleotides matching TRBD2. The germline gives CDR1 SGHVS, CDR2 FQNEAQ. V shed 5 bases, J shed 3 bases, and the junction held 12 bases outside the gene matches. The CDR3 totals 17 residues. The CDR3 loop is CASSPWIQAGHTGELFF. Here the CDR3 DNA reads TGTGCCAGCAGCCCCTGGATTCAAGCGGGGCACACCGGGGAGCTGTTTTTT.

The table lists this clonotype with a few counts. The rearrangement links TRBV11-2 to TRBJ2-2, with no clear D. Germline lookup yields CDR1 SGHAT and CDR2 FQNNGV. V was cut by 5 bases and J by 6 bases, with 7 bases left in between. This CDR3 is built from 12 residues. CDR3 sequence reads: CASSPFSGELFF. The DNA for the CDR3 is TGTGCCAGCAGCCCTTTTTCCGGGGAGCTGTTTTTT. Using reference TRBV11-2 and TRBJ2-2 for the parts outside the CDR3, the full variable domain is EAGVAQSPRYKIIEKRQSVAFWCNPISGHATLYWYQQILGQGPKLLIQFQNNGVVDDSQLPKDRFSAERLKGVDSTLKIQPAKLEDSAVYLCASSPFSGELFFGEGSRLTVL.